A single sample is the source of the 6 T cell receptor beta chains below, sequenced in a study of CD8+CD57+ T cells in acquired aplastic anemia. The authors sequenced patients whose flow cytometry had shown CD8+CD57+ cell expansion. Genomic DNA constituted the template upon which TCR beta VDJ and CDR3 profiling was performed. TCRdb reprocessed the reads with MiXCR, giving one entry per CDR3 protein. The data show around 150,000 distinct CDR3 sequences, roughly 43% seen once. Sequenced input: sorted CD4+, CD8+, or CD8+CD57+ T cells (not recorded which) from PBMCs. Source of these receptors: a human donor with aplastic anemia.

The V gene is TRBV29-1, the J gene TRBJ1-1; TRBD1 matches 8 bases. Germline loops: CDR1 SQVTM, CDR2 ANQGSEA. The junction had 6 bases not matched to a gene; V was cut back by 2 bases and J by 4 bases. The CDR3 extends over 14 amino acids. CDR3 sequence reads: CSVERTGSITEAFF. The CDR3 nucleotides are TGCAGCGTTGAACGGACAGGGTCGATCACTGAAGCTTTCTTT.

The sample holds many counts of this clonotype. The chain links TRBV2 to TRBJ2-5; 7 nucleotides agree with TRBD1. The germline CDR1 and CDR2 sequences are SNHLY and FYNNEI. The CDR3 runs 14 residues. V was clipped by 6 bases and J by 5 bases; unmatched bases: 9. CDR3 DNA: TGTGCCAGCAGGGAAACCGGGACAGCCGAGACCCAGTACTTC. The encoded protein is CASRETGTAETQYF. Combining the CDR3 with reference TRBV2 and TRBJ2-5 gives the whole variable domain EPEVTQTPSHQVTQMGQEVILRCVPISNHLYFYWYRQILGQKVEFLVSFYNNEISEKSEIFDDQFSVERPDGSNFTLKIRSTKLEDSAMYFCASRETGTAETQYFGPGTRLLVL.

This sequence joins TRBV2 and TRBJ2-3; 7 bases fit TRBD1. CDR1 and CDR2 from the germline V gene are SNHLY and FYNNEI. This CDR3 contains 14 residues. V lost 10 bases to trimming and J lost 4 bases; unmatched junction nucleotides: 11. CDR3 loop: CATTDRDGSDTQYF. CDR3 DNA: TGTGCCACGACCGACAGGGATGGGTCAGATACGCAGTATTTT.

This clonotype was counted at least ten times. Germline and junction disagree at one end, which may indicate a read error. The rearrangement uses TRBV9 and TRBJ2-2; TRBD1 matches 11 bases. Germline V lookup: CDR1 SGDLS, CDR2 YYNGEE. The CDR3 is made up of 16 amino acids. The CDR3 DNA follows: TGTGCCACCAGCCCCACCGGGACAGGGGGCACCGGGGAGCTGTTTTTT. Its translation: CATSPTGTGGTGELFF. The variable domain in full, completed from reference TRBV9 and TRBJ2-2, reads DSGVTQTPKHLITATGQRVTLRCSPRSGDLSVYWYQQSLDQGLQFLIQYYNGEERAKGNILERFSAQQFPDLHSELNLSSLELGDSALYFCATSPTGTGGTGELFFGEGSRLTVL.

The J gene is TRBJ2-1, the V gene TRBV7-6; 8 bases align to TRBD1. CDR3 length equals 15 residues. Germline CDR1 reads SGHVS; CDR2 reads FNYEAQ. The V gene end was trimmed by 5 bases and the J gene end by 4 bases; junction bases not matched to a gene: 7. DNA for the CDR3: TGTGCCAGCAGCGATGGGACAGGCCCTTACAATGAGCAGTTCTTC. As protein: CASSDGTGPYNEQFF.

Turning to this clonotype: This sequence may be a read error, since a much larger clone differs from it by one base. The chain combines TRBV19 with TRBJ2-5; 7 bases agree with TRBD2. CDR3 length equals 17 residues. V shed 5 bases and J 4 bases; nucleotides not matched to a gene: 16. The germline V gene has CDR1 LNHDA and CDR2 SQIVND (reference sequence). For the CDR3, the DNA is TGTGCCAGTAGTCGGAGGTCAGCGGGAAATCAACGAGAGACCCAGTACTTC. It specifies CASSRRSAGNQRETQYF. The full variable domain, completed using reference TRBV19 and TRBJ2-5, is DGGITQSPKYLFRKEGQNVTLSCEQNLNHDAMYWYRQDPGQGLRLIYYSQIVNDFQKGDIAEGYSVSREKKESFPLTVTSAQKNPTAFYLCASSRRSAGNQRETQYFGPGTRLLVL.